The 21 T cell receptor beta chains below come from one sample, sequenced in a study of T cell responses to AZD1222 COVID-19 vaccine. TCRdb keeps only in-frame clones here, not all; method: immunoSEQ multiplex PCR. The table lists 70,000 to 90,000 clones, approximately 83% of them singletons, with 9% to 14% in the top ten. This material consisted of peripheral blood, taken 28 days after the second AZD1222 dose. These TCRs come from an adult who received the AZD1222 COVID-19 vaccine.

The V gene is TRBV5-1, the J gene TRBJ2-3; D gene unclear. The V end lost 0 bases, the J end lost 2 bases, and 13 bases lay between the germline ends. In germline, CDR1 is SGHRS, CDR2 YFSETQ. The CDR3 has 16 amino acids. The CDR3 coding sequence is TGCGCCAGCAGCTTGGTGACGGCTGGGGACACAGATACGCAGTATTTT. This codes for CASSLVTAGDTDTQYF.

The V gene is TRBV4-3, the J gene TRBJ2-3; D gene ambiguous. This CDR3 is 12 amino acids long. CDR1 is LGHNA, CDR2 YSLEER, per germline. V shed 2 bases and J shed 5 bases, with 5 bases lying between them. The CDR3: CASSQTRDTQYF. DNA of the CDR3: TGCGCCAGCAGCCAAACTCGAGATACGCAGTATTTT.

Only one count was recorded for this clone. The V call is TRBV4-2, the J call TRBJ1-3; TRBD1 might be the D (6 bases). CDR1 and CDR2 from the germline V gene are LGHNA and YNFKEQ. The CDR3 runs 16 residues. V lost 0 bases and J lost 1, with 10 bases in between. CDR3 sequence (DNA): TGTGCCAGCAGCCAAGATGGGACAAGATCTGGAAACACCATATATTTT. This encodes CASSQDGTRSGNTIYF.

The CDR3 loop is CASSYSILGSSPLHF. CDR3 coding DNA: TGTGCCAGCAGTTACTCGATTCTGGGGAGTTCACCCCTCCACTTT. The J gene is TRBJ1-6, the V gene TRBV6-6; D is undetermined. The germline gives CDR1 MNHNY, CDR2 SVGAGI (reference sequence). Trimming pared 0 bases from V and 9 bases from J, leaving 12 bases between. This CDR3 region has 15 residues.

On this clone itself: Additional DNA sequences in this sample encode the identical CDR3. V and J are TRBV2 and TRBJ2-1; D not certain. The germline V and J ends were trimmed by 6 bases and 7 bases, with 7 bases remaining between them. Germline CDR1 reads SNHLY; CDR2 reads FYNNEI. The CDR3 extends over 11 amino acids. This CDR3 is CASSGLNEQFF. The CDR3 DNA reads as TGTGCCAGCAGCGGTCTAAATGAGCAGTTCTTC.

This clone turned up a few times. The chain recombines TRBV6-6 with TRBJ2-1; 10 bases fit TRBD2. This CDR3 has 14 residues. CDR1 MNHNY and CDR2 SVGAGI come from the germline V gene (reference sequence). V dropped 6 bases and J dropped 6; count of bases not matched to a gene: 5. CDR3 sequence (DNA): TGTGCCAGCAGGGAGCGGGAGGGCGGCAATGAGCAGTTCTTC. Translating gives CASREREGGNEQFF.

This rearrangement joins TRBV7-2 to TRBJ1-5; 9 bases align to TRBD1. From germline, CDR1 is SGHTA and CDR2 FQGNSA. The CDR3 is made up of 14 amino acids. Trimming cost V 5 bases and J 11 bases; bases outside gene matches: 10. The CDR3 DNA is TGTGCCAGCAGCATAACAGGGGGCCTAAGGGCCCAGCATTTT. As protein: CASSITGGLRAQHF.

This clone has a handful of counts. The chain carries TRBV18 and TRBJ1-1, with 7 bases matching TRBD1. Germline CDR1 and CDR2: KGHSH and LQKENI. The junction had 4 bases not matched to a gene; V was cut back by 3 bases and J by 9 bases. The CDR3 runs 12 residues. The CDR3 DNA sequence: TGTGCCAGCTCACCCCCGGGACAGCAAGCTTTCTTT. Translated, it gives CASSPPGQQAFF.

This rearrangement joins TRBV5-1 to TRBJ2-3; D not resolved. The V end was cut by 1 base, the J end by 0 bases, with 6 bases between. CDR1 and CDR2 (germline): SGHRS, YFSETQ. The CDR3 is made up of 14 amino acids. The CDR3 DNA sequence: TGCGCCAGCAGCTTGCTTTCTAGCACAGATACGCAGTATTTT. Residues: CASSLLSSTDTQYF.

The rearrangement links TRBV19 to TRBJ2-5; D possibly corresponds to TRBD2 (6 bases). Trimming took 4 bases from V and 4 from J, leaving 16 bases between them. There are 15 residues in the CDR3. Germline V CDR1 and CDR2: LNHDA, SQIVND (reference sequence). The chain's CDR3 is CASSTARGRGETQYF. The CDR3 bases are TGTGCCAGTAGTACCGCGCGGGGAAGGGGAGAGACCCAGTACTTC.

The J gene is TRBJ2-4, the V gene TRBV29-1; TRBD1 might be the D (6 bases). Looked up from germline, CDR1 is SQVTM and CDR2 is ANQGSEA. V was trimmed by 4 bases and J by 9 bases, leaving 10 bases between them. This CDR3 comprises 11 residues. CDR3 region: CSVGDKSIQYF. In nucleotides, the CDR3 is TGCAGCGTTGGGGACAAGAGCATTCAGTACTTC.

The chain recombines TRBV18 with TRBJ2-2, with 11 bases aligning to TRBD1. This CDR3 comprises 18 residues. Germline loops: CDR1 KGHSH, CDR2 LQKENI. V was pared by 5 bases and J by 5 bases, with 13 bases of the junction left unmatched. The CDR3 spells CASSTIPPGQGVTGELFF. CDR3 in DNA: TGTGCCAGCTCAACGATTCCGCCGGGACAGGGGGTTACCGGGGAGCTGTTTTTT.

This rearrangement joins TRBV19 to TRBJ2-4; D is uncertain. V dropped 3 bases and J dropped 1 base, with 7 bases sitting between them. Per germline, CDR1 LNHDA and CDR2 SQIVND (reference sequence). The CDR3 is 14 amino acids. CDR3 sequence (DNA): TGTGCCAGTAGTATGGGTACGGCCAAAAACATTCAGTACTTC. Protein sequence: CASSMGTAKNIQYF.

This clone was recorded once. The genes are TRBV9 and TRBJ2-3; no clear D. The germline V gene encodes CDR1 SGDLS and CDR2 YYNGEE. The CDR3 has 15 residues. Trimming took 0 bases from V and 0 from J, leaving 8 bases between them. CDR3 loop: CASSVATSSTDTQYF. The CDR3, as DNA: TGTGCCAGCAGCGTAGCGACCTCTAGCACAGATACGCAGTATTTT.

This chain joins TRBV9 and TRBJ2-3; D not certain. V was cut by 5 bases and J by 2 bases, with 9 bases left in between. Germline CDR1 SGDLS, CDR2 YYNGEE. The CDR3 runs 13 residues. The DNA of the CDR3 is TGTGCCAGCAGTGGGTGGGACACAGATACGCAGTATTTT. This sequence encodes CASSGWDTDTQYF.

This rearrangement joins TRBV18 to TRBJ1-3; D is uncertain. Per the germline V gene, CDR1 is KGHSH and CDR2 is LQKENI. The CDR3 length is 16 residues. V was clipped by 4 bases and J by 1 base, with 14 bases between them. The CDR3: CASSLNSWGSGNTIYF. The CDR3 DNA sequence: TGTGCCAGCTCACTGAACTCTTGGGGATCTGGAAACACCATATATTTT.

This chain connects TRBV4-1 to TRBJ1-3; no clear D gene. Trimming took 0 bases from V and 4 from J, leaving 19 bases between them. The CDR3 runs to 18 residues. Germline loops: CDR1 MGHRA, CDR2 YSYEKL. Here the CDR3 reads CASSQDRGGWVTGNTIYF. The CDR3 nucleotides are TGCGCCAGCAGCCAAGATCGGGGTGGATGGGTCACCGGAAACACCATATATTTT.

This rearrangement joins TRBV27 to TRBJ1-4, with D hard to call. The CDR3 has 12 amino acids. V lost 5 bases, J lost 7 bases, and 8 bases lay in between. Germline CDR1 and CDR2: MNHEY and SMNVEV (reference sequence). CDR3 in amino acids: CASSLDGEKLFF. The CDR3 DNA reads TGTGCCAGCAGTCTAGACGGTGAAAAACTGTTTTTT.

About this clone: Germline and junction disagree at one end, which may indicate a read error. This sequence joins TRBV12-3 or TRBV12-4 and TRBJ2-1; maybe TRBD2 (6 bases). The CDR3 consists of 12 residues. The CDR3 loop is CASSFHGGGMIF. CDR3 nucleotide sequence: TGTGCCAGCAGTTTCCATGGCGGCGGGATGATCTTC.

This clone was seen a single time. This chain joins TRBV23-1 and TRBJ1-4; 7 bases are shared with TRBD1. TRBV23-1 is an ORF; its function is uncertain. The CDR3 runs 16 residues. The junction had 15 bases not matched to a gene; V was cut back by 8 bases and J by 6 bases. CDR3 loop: CASHEHQGQLDEKLFF. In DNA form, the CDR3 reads TGCGCCAGCCATGAACACCAGGGACAGCTAGATGAAAAACTGTTTTTT.

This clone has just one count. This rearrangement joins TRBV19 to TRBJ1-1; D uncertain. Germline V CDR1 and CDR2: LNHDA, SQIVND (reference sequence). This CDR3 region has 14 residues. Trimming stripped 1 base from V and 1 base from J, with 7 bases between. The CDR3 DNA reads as TGTGCCAGTAGTATAGGACGGAAGAACACTGAAGCTTTCTTT. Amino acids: CASSIGRKNTEAFF.